Listed below are T cell receptor beta chains from one sample, sequenced in a study of blood T cell repertoires in COVID-19. Only in-frame clones appear in the TCRdb table, and some are missing; sequencing was by immunoSEQ multiplex PCR. Among tens of thousands of clones listed, about nine tenths were seen once. The sample consisted of peripheral blood. The source is a human donor in a cohort sampled during active COVID-19. The CDR3 runs from the conserved cysteine through the conserved F or W. Each record gives: J gene, V gene, clone size, D gene, CDR3 DNA, CDR3 protein. D genes are given only for firm matches. Expanded clones get a size class; other rows say once, few or many, or leave the size out.

J gene: TRBJ2-4; V gene: TRBV5-6; clone size: -; D gene: TRBD2; CDR3 DNA: TGTGCCAGCAGCCGGCGGAGTAGCGGGAGTAAAGTCAAAAACATTCAGTACTTC; CDR3 protein: CASSRRSSGSKVKNIQYF
J gene: TRBJ1-2; V gene: TRBV28; clone size: -; D gene: -; CDR3 DNA: TGTGCCAGCAGTTTGAGAGGCACCTATGGCTACACCTTC; CDR3 protein: CASSLRGTYGYTF
J gene: TRBJ1-5; V gene: TRBV7-2; clone size: -; D gene: TRBD1; CDR3 DNA: TGTGCCAGCAGACCCCAGGGGGTAGGCAATCAGCCCCAGCATTTT; CDR3 protein: CASRPQGVGNQPQHF
J gene: TRBJ1-2; V gene: TRBV28; clone size: -; D gene: -; CDR3 DNA: TGTGCCAGCAGTGGACGGGGGGAGGCTGGTTACTATGGCTACACCTTC; CDR3 protein: CASSGRGEAGYYGYTF
J gene: TRBJ1-2; V gene: TRBV2; clone size: -; D gene: -; CDR3 DNA: TGTGCCAGCAGTCCCCAGGCGGAGGCTACTCCGAGCTACACCTTC; CDR3 protein: CASSPQAEATPSYTF
J gene: TRBJ2-7; V gene: TRBV2; clone size: -; D gene: -; CDR3 DNA: TGTGCCAGCAAGGGCAGGGCCATCTCCTACGAGCAGTACTTC; CDR3 protein: CASKGRAISYEQYF
J gene: TRBJ2-1; V gene: TRBV19; clone size: -; D gene: -; CDR3 DNA: TGTGCCAGTAGTATCAGTGGTTATGGTTACAATGAGCAGTTCTTC; CDR3 protein: CASSISGYGYNEQFF
J gene: TRBJ1-3; V gene: TRBV5-4; clone size: -; D gene: TRBD1; CDR3 DNA: TGTGCCATAGGTCGGGGACAGCCTAGCTCTGGAAACACCATATATTTT; CDR3 protein: CAIGRGQPSSGNTIYF
J gene: TRBJ2-3; V gene: TRBV4-1; clone size: -; D gene: -; CDR3 DNA: TGCGCCAGCAGCCAAGATCCAGGCCTTTCAGATACGCAGTATTTT; CDR3 protein: CASSQDPGLSDTQYF
J gene: TRBJ2-1; V gene: TRBV7-9; clone size: -; D gene: TRBD1; CDR3 DNA: TGTGCCAGCAGCTTCACAGGGGGCAATGAGCAGTTCTTC; CDR3 protein: CASSFTGGNEQFF
J gene: TRBJ2-7; V gene: TRBV21-1; clone size: -; D gene: -; CDR3 DNA: TGTGCCAGCAGCAACGGTATTAGCGGGGGCCGACGAGTATGGCAGTACTTC; CDR3 protein: CASSNGISGGRRVWQYF
J gene: TRBJ2-5; V gene: TRBV6-5; clone size: -; D gene: TRBD1; CDR3 DNA: TGTGCCAGCAGTTATCTACGAGGGGGCAACGGGGAGACCCAGTACTTC; CDR3 protein: CASSYLRGGNGETQYF
J gene: TRBJ1-2; V gene: TRBV6-6; clone size: -; D gene: -; CDR3 DNA: TGTGCCAGCAGTTACCCCATAGCCCCACCTCGGGATGGCTACACCTTC; CDR3 protein: CASSYPIAPPRDGYTF
J gene: TRBJ2-5; V gene: TRBV7-9; clone size: -; D gene: TRBD2; CDR3 DNA: TGTGCCAGCAGTTCTCGGACTAGCGGGACGAAAGAGACCCAGTACTTC; CDR3 protein: CASSSRTSGTKETQYF
J gene: TRBJ2-7; V gene: TRBV14; clone size: -; D gene: TRBD1; CDR3 DNA: TGTGCCAGCAGCCAGGGAGGGACAGGGACCTACGAGCAGTACTTC; CDR3 protein: CASSQGGTGTYEQYF
J gene: TRBJ1-4; V gene: TRBV5-1; clone size: -; D gene: TRBD1; CDR3 DNA: TGCGCCAGCAGCTCACTGGGACAGGGGGCGGAAAAACTGTTTTTT; CDR3 protein: CASSSLGQGAEKLFF
J gene: TRBJ2-1; V gene: TRBV4-1; clone size: -; D gene: -; CDR3 DNA: TGCGCCAGCAGCCAAGATCTAAGCGGCTCCTACAATGAGCAGTTCTTC; CDR3 protein: CASSQDLSGSYNEQFF
J gene: TRBJ2-3; V gene: TRBV18; clone size: -; D gene: TRBD2; CDR3 DNA: TGTGCCAGCTCACCCTCTAGCGGACGGAGCACAGATACGCAGTATTTT; CDR3 protein: CASSPSSGRSTDTQYF
J gene: TRBJ2-1; V gene: TRBV2; clone size: -; D gene: TRBD1; CDR3 DNA: TGTGCCAGCAGTCTGACAGGGGTGAATGAGCAGTTCTTC; CDR3 protein: CASSLTGVNEQFF
J gene: TRBJ2-7; V gene: TRBV28; clone size: -; D gene: TRBD1; CDR3 DNA: TGTGCCAGCAGCCTACCGGGACAGGGGTTATACGAGCAGTACTTC; CDR3 protein: CASSLPGQGLYEQYF
J gene: TRBJ1-2; V gene: TRBV9; clone size: -; D gene: -; CDR3 DNA: TGTGCCAGCAGCGTAGCCGGGGTAGGCTCCTATGGCTACACCTTC; CDR3 protein: CASSVAGVGSYGYTF
J gene: TRBJ2-7; V gene: TRBV9; clone size: -; D gene: TRBD1; CDR3 DNA: TGTGCCAGCAGCGTAGCTTCCGGGACAGGGACCTACGAGCAGTACTTC; CDR3 protein: CASSVASGTGTYEQYF
J gene: TRBJ1-1; V gene: TRBV7-2; clone size: -; D gene: TRBD1; CDR3 DNA: TGTGCCAGCAGCTGGGGACAGTCGGGTGAAGCTTTCTTT; CDR3 protein: CASSWGQSGEAFF
J gene: TRBJ2-7; V gene: TRBV5-6; clone size: -; D gene: TRBD2; CDR3 DNA: TGTGCCAGCAGCGGCGGGGGATGGGGTAAGTACGAGCAGTACTTC; CDR3 protein: CASSGGGWGKYEQYF
J gene: TRBJ2-1; V gene: TRBV19; clone size: -; D gene: -; CDR3 DNA: TGTGCCAGTAGTCCTGGACAAAACAATGAGCAGTTCTTC; CDR3 protein: CASSPGQNNEQFF
J gene: TRBJ2-1; V gene: TRBV29-1; clone size: -; D gene: TRBD1; CDR3 DNA: TGCAGCGTGGGAGGACAGGGACTCTACAATGAGCAGTTCTTC; CDR3 protein: CSVGGQGLYNEQFF
J gene: TRBJ2-1; V gene: TRBV5-8; clone size: -; D gene: TRBD1; CDR3 DNA: TGTGCCAGCAGCTTAGGAGACAGGGCGGACAATGAGCAGTTCTTC; CDR3 protein: CASSLGDRADNEQFF
J gene: TRBJ1-5; V gene: TRBV19; clone size: -; D gene: -; CDR3 DNA: TGTGCCAGTAGTTGGGAGGGCAATCAGCCCCAGCATTTT; CDR3 protein: CASSWEGNQPQHF
J gene: TRBJ1-6; V gene: TRBV2; clone size: -; D gene: TRBD1; CDR3 DNA: TGTGCCAGCAGTACCTCAGGACAGGGGGTACAGTCACCCCTCCACTTT; CDR3 protein: CASSTSGQGVQSPLHF
J gene: TRBJ2-3; V gene: TRBV10-1; clone size: -; D gene: -; CDR3 DNA: TGCGCCAGCAGTCCGATCAGGCGGGGCGCATGGGATACGCAGTATTTT; CDR3 protein: CASSPIRRGAWDTQYF
J gene: TRBJ1-3; V gene: TRBV6-5; clone size: -; D gene: -; CDR3 DNA: TGTGCCAGCAGTTACGGGCAGTTCTCTGGAAACACCATATATTTT; CDR3 protein: CASSYGQFSGNTIYF
J gene: TRBJ1-5; V gene: TRBV3-1/TRBV3-2; clone size: few; D gene: -; CDR3 DNA: TGTGCCAGCGGCCATGGCGACAGGAGGTATCAGCCCCAGCATTTT; CDR3 protein: CASGHGDRRYQPQHF
J gene: TRBJ2-2; V gene: TRBV27; clone size: -; D gene: TRBD1; CDR3 DNA: TGTGCCAGCATCGCCAGGACAGGGTCCGGGGAGCTGTTTTTT; CDR3 protein: CASIARTGSGELFF
J gene: TRBJ1-1; V gene: TRBV13; clone size: -; D gene: TRBD1; CDR3 DNA: TGTGCCAGCAGCTTGGGACAGGGAAACACTGAAGCTTTCTTT; CDR3 protein: CASSLGQGNTEAFF
J gene: TRBJ2-7; V gene: TRBV5-1; clone size: -; D gene: -; CDR3 DNA: TGCGCCAGCAGCCTCAGACAGGAAAACGACGAGCAGTACTTC; CDR3 protein: CASSLRQENDEQYF
J gene: TRBJ2-5; V gene: TRBV5-1; clone size: -; D gene: TRBD2; CDR3 DNA: TGCGCCAGCAGCCCTAGCGGGAATGGTGAGACCCAGTACTTC; CDR3 protein: CASSPSGNGETQYF
J gene: TRBJ2-1; V gene: TRBV11-2; clone size: once; D gene: TRBD2; CDR3 DNA: TGTGCCAGCAGCTTTGGGACTAGCGGGAGGGCGAGCGGTGAGCAGTTCTTC; CDR3 protein: CASSFGTSGRASGEQFF
J gene: TRBJ2-2; V gene: TRBV24-1; clone size: -; D gene: TRBD1; CDR3 DNA: TGTGCCACCAGTGACCCGACAGGGGTGAACACCGGGGAGCTGTTTTTT; CDR3 protein: CATSDPTGVNTGELFF
J gene: TRBJ2-2; V gene: TRBV6-5; clone size: medium-sized; D gene: -; CDR3 DNA: TGTGCCAGCAGTTACGGTCCAGCCGGGGAGCTGTTTTTT; CDR3 protein: CASSYGPAGELFF
J gene: TRBJ2-1; V gene: TRBV11-2; clone size: -; D gene: -; CDR3 DNA: TGTGCCAGCAGCTTAGAGGAGGGGGGGACTTATTACAATGAGCAGTTCTTC; CDR3 protein: CASSLEEGGTYYNEQFF
J gene: TRBJ2-1; V gene: TRBV24-1; clone size: -; D gene: TRBD1; CDR3 DNA: TGTGCCACCAGAGGGACAGGGAATAAATACAATGAGCAGTTCTTC; CDR3 protein: CATRGTGNKYNEQFF
J gene: TRBJ1-2; V gene: TRBV30; clone size: once; D gene: -; CDR3 DNA: TGTGCCTGGAGTCAGCGGGTTTCAGGCTATGGCTACACCTTC; CDR3 protein: CAWSQRVSGYGYTF
J gene: TRBJ1-1; V gene: TRBV4-2; clone size: -; D gene: -; CDR3 DNA: TGTGCCAGCAGCCAAGATCAAGGGGGGGGCCTTATGAACACTGAAGCTTTCTTT; CDR3 protein: CASSQDQGGGLMNTEAFF
J gene: TRBJ2-5; V gene: TRBV27; clone size: -; D gene: -; CDR3 DNA: TGTGCCAGCAGTTTATCGGCCGGGGAGACCCAGTACTTC; CDR3 protein: CASSLSAGETQYF
J gene: TRBJ1-5; V gene: TRBV5-6; clone size: -; D gene: -; CDR3 DNA: TGTGCCAGCAGCTTGTGGGGCCCCAATCAGCCCCAGCATTTT; CDR3 protein: CASSLWGPNQPQHF
J gene: TRBJ2-6; V gene: TRBV30; clone size: -; D gene: -; CDR3 DNA: TGTGCCTGGAGTGGACGGGGGATTTTCTCTGGGGCCAACGTCCTGACTTTC; CDR3 protein: CAWSGRGIFSGANVLTF
J gene: TRBJ1-5; V gene: TRBV18; clone size: once; D gene: TRBD1; CDR3 DNA: TGTGCCAGCTCACCGGGACAGGGGAGCCAGCCCCAGCATTTT; CDR3 protein: CASSPGQGSQPQHF
J gene: TRBJ1-3; V gene: TRBV5-5; clone size: few; D gene: TRBD1; CDR3 DNA: TGTGCCAGCAGCTTGTTGGAGACAGGGACTGGAAACACCATATATTTT; CDR3 protein: CASSLLETGTGNTIYF
J gene: TRBJ2-7; V gene: TRBV5-1; clone size: once; D gene: -; CDR3 DNA: TGCGCCAGCAGCTCGCTCGGAGGTCTAGCTTCCTACGAGCAGTACTTC; CDR3 protein: CASSSLGGLASYEQYF
J gene: TRBJ2-1; V gene: TRBV18; clone size: -; D gene: -; CDR3 DNA: TGTGCCAGCTCAGCCCTCGAGCGCGCCTCTAGGAATGAGCAGTTCTTC; CDR3 protein: CASSALERASRNEQFF
J gene: TRBJ2-5; V gene: TRBV2; clone size: -; D gene: -; CDR3 DNA: TGTGCCAGCACCCTAGAAGAGACCCAGTACTTC; CDR3 protein: CASTLEETQYF
J gene: TRBJ2-7; V gene: TRBV9; clone size: -; D gene: TRBD2; CDR3 DNA: TGTGCCAGCAGCGTAGGGGACTACTACGAGCAGTACTTC; CDR3 protein: CASSVGDYYEQYF
J gene: TRBJ1-3; V gene: TRBV11-2; clone size: -; D gene: -; CDR3 DNA: TGTGCCAGCAGCCCGGGGGGAAACACCATATATTTT; CDR3 protein: CASSPGGNTIYF
J gene: TRBJ2-7; V gene: TRBV3-1/TRBV3-2; clone size: -; D gene: -; CDR3 DNA: TGTGCCAGCAGCGAAAACAGGGTTTCCTACGAGCAGTACTTC; CDR3 protein: CASSENRVSYEQYF
J gene: TRBJ1-2; V gene: TRBV7-9; clone size: -; D gene: TRBD1; CDR3 DNA: TGTGCCAGCAGCCCACCCCCCGGACAGGACACTAACTATGGCTACACCTTC; CDR3 protein: CASSPPPGQDTNYGYTF
J gene: TRBJ2-7; V gene: TRBV27; clone size: once; D gene: TRBD1; CDR3 DNA: TGTGCCAGCAGTTTATTTCACCGACAGGGCTCGATTAGGTACGAGCAGTACTTC; CDR3 protein: CASSLFHRQGSIRYEQYF
J gene: TRBJ2-3; V gene: TRBV3-1/TRBV3-2; clone size: -; D gene: -; CDR3 DNA: TGTGCCAGCAGCCAAAACTGGGGAGGCACAGATACGCAGTATTTT; CDR3 protein: CASSQNWGGTDTQYF
J gene: TRBJ2-3; V gene: TRBV2; clone size: -; D gene: TRBD1; CDR3 DNA: TGTGCCAGCAGTGCGGACAGGGGGCCCGATACGCAGTATTTT; CDR3 protein: CASSADRGPDTQYF